Listed here are 11 T cell receptor beta chains from one sample, sequenced in a study of long-term antiretroviral therapy in people with HIV. Survey-level resolution applied to immunoSEQ assay v3.0. The table came from immunoSEQ multiplex PCR; TCRdb's copy has only in-frame clones and leaves some out. The repertoire has 20,000 or so clones, about 70% of them found once; the top ten carry approximately 9.3%. This specimen was unsorted PBMCs, taken 0.5 years before starting antiretroviral therapy. The receptors shown here come from a man between 18 and 29 years old with HIV.

The chain has TRBV7-2 and TRBJ1-1; 7 positions agree with TRBD1. CDR3 length equals 15 residues. The V gene's germline CDR1 is SGHTA and CDR2 FQGNSA. With V trimmed by 5 bases and J by 4 bases, 10 bases remained unmatched. CDR3 DNA sequence: TGTGCCAGCAGCCCTCTAGGCAGGGGGGCCACTGAAGCTTTCTTT. Its translation is CASSPLGRGATEAFF.

This chain uses TRBV13 with TRBJ2-7; D is perhaps TRBD2 (5 bases). Trimming took off 0 bases at V and 7 bases at J, with 25 bases between the two ends. Per germline, CDR1 PRHDT and CDR2 FYEKMQ (reference sequence). This CDR3 comprises 18 residues. The CDR3 is CASSLGRARSLLTGEQYF. The CDR3 DNA follows: TGTGCCAGCAGCTTAGGCCGGGCAAGGAGTCTTCTTACGGGAGAGCAGTACTTC.

This clone was counted a single time. CDR3 DNA sequence: TGCAGCGTTGAGGGGAGGGCAGGGGGCAACTACAATGAGCAGTTCTTC. Its protein is CSVEGRAGGNYNEQFF. The V call is TRBV29-1, the J call TRBJ2-1; D possibly corresponds to TRBD1 (8 bases). Trimming stripped 3 bases from V and 3 bases from J, with 18 bases between. There are 16 residues in the CDR3. Germline V gives CDR1 SQVTM, CDR2 ANQGSEA.

This clone was recorded once. The chain links TRBV6-5 to TRBJ1-1, with D perhaps matching TRBD1 (6 bases). The CDR3 extends over 13 amino acids. Germline CDR1 reads MNHEY; CDR2 reads SVGAGI. V was pared by 6 bases and J by 1 base, with 9 bases between. CDR3 nucleotide sequence: TGTGCCAGCAGACAGGGTACGAACACTGAAGCTTTCTTT. This gives the protein CASRQGTNTEAFF.

J is TRBJ1-1 and V is TRBV19, with D tentatively TRBD1 (5 bases). This CDR3 has 16 amino acids. Germline values: CDR1 LNHDA, CDR2 SQIVND (reference sequence). The ends were cut back, 2 bases at V and 3 bases at J, with 16 bases in the middle. The CDR3 coding sequence is TGTGCCAGTAGTATACGGGGGGGGATGGTGGACACTGAAGCTTTCTTT. The encoded protein is CASSIRGGMVDTEAFF.

The chain recombines TRBV4-1 with TRBJ1-4; no definite D call. The CDR3 is 15 amino acids. V was cut by 4 bases and J by 2 bases, with 11 bases left in between. Looked up from germline, CDR1 is MGHRA and CDR2 is YSYEKL. CDR3 bases: TGCGCCAGCAGCCCCTCGGTAGGGACTAATGAAAAACTGTTTTTT. Its translation: CASSPSVGTNEKLFF.

This chain links TRBV30 with TRBJ1-1; tentative D call: TRBD1 (5 bases). The V gene's germline CDR1 is GTSNPN and CDR2 SVGIG (reference sequence). V lost 3 bases, J lost 3 bases, and 23 bases lay in between. CDR3 size: 17 residues. This CDR3 is CAWREGRVGFGDTEAFF. The CDR3, as DNA: TGTGCCTGGAGGGAAGGCAGGGTCGGGTTTGGCGACACTGAAGCTTTCTTT.

The chain recombines TRBV2 with TRBJ2-5, with a possible D match to TRBD1 (6 bases). Germline V gene data show CDR1 as SNHLY and CDR2 as FYNNEI. The CDR3 extends over 13 amino acids. V shed 8 bases and J shed 2 bases, with 12 bases lying between them. CDR3 sequence: CASEGTRQETQYF. The CDR3 DNA reads TGTGCCAGCGAAGGGACACGGCAAGAGACCCAGTACTTC.

This clone was seen a few times. CDR3: CASSNTGELFF. The CDR3 nucleotides are TGTGCCAGTAGCAACACCGGGGAGCTGTTTTTT. The rearrangement joins TRBV19 to TRBJ2-2; D unresolved. V lost 6 bases and J lost 2, with 1 base in between. The CDR3 is made up of 11 amino acids. Germline V CDR1 and CDR2: LNHDA, SQIVND (reference sequence).

The chain couples TRBV18 to TRBJ1-2; D is possibly TRBD1 (5 bases). The CDR3 totals 14 residues. The germline CDR1 and CDR2 sequences are KGHSH and LQKENI. The ends were cut back, 3 bases at V and 4 bases at J, with 12 bases in the middle. The CDR3 region is CASSPPGTVYGYTF. CDR3 DNA sequence: TGTGCCAGCTCACCCCCCGGGACGGTCTATGGCTACACCTTC.

V gene TRBV11-1 combines with J gene TRBJ1-1; D is uncertain. V shed 4 bases and J shed 2 bases, with 2 bases lying between them. The CDR3 length is 11 residues. Per germline, CDR1 SGHAT and CDR2 FQDESV (reference sequence). The CDR3 sequence: CASSSNTEAFF. The DNA of the CDR3 is TGTGCCAGCAGCTCAAACACTGAAGCTTTCTTT.